The subject of this entry is one T cell receptor beta chain. V lost 6 bases to trimming and J lost 2 bases, with 14 bases between them. Germline assignment: CDR1 LGHDT and CDR2 YNNKEL (reference sequence). This CDR3 has 14 residues. These data belong to a study of blood T cell repertoires in COVID-19. Here immunoSEQ multiplex PCR was the method, and the copy in TCRdb shows in-frame clones only, minus some. This table has around 380,000 clones, 87% appearing once. This TCR came from a man under 40 who had recovered from COVID-19. The chain has TRBV3-1 (or the pseudogene TRBV3-2) and TRBJ2-7, with a tentative D call TRBD2 (7 bases). The sequencing input was PBMCs or T cells enriched from blood (not recorded which). The CDR3 sequence is CASSPGEGAYEQYF. CDR3 DNA sequence: TGTGCCAGCAGTCCTGGGGAGGGGGCCTACGAGCAGTACTTC.